These 28 T cell receptor beta chains originate from one sample sequenced in a study of Graves' ophthalmopathy and Graves' hyperthyroidism (dated by TCRdb to 2016 to 2019). The sample was run on an Illumina HiSeq 2000. For repertoire sequencing, the TCR beta CDR3 regions were amplified from RNA transcripts. HTBI primers and the Qiagen OneStep RT-PCR kit were used in a first-round RT-PCR, which was followed by a second-round multiplex PCR, size selection and purification. In TCRdb, the public reads were trimmed at Q25 with fastp and aligned with MiXCR, with productive beta chains retained. Every distinct CDR3 protein forms one entry, paired with its most common genes and DNA. For this sample there are about 400,000 distinct CDR3 sequences; around 19% appear just once. The ten largest clonotypes hold about 1.4% of the sample. Sequencing was done on a sample of peripheral blood. The receptors shown here come from a woman between 18 and 30 years old with Graves' ophthalmopathy. Donor details come from another sample of the same person, matched by shared clones.

This clonotype was found many times. This chain links TRBV6-5 with TRBJ2-3; 8 bases match TRBD1. There are 16 residues in the CDR3. V gave up 2 bases and J gave up 1 base; unmatched junction bases: 5. Germline V gene data show CDR1 as MNHEY and CDR2 as SVGAGI. The CDR3, as DNA: TGTGCCAGCAGTTACGCCTCGGGACAGGGCACAGATACGCAGTATTTT. The encoded protein is CASSYASGQGTDTQYF.

This clonotype was counted at least ten times. V gene TRBV7-8 combines with J gene TRBJ1-5; the D gene is possibly TRBD1 (5 bases). V was trimmed by 4 bases and J by 2 bases, leaving 9 bases between them. CDR3 length equals 14 residues. Per germline, CDR1 SGHVS and CDR2 FQNEAQ. DNA of the CDR3: TGTGCCAGCAGCTCCTGGGGGGGCAATCAGCCCCAGCATTTT. Its translation: CASSSWGGNQPQHF. The entire variable domain, with the rest obtained from reference TRBV7-8 and TRBJ1-5, is as follows: GAGVSQSPRYKVAKRGQDVALRCDPISGHVSLFWYQQALGQGPEFLTYFQNEAQLDKSGLPSDRFFAERPEGSVSTLKIQRTQQEDSAVYLCASSSWGGNQPQHFGDGTRLSIL.

The V gene is TRBV7-3, the J gene TRBJ1-5, with 8 bases that match TRBD1. Germline loops: CDR1 SGHTA, CDR2 FQGTGA. Unmatched junction bases numbered 8, after V lost 1 base and J lost 0 bases. This CDR3 is 18 amino acids long. The CDR3 is CASSLKKGTGRSNQPQHF. The CDR3 nucleotides read TGTGCCAGCAGCTTAAAGAAAGGGACAGGTCGTAGCAATCAGCCCCAGCATTTT.

This clonotype occurred many times. This chain uses TRBV6-1 with TRBJ2-7; perhaps TRBD1 as D (5 bases). Trimming took off 3 bases at V and 3 bases at J, with 15 bases between the two ends. The CDR3 length is 15 residues. The germline V gene has CDR1 MNHNS and CDR2 SASEGT. The CDR3 reads CASSEWVRVDYEQYF. The DNA of the CDR3 is TGTGCCAGCAGTGAGTGGGTCAGGGTGGACTACGAGCAGTACTTC.

This clonotype was detected many times. The chain joins TRBV12-3 or TRBV12-4 to TRBJ2-7; 10 bases are shared with TRBD1. The CDR3 has 16 residues. The V segment lost 3 bases and the J segment 5 bases; nucleotides outside the gene matches: 10. DNA for the CDR3: TGTGCCAGCAGTTTGGGCCGGGACAGGGGAATCCACGAGCAGTACTTC. Its translation: CASSLGRDRGIHEQYF.

This clonotype was detected only a few times. The chain carries TRBV3-1 and TRBJ1-5; 9 nucleotides align to TRBD1. V was clipped by 3 bases and J by 2 bases; unmatched bases: 8. The CDR3 sequence is 17 residues long. Germline CDR1 is LGHDT and CDR2 is YNNKEL (reference sequence). For the CDR3, the DNA is TGTGCCAGCAGCCAGGTCCTCACAGGGGGCCGCAATCAGCCCCAGCATTTT. Encoded protein: CASSQVLTGGRNQPQHF.

This clonotype was seen ten or more times. V usage is TRBV7-2 and J usage is TRBJ2-7; tentative D call: TRBD1 (6 bases). Germline-derived CDR1 and CDR2 are SGHTA and FQGNSA. V was trimmed by 4 bases and J by 9 bases, leaving 22 bases between them. The CDR3 is 15 amino acids. This chain's CDR3 is CASSSGRGWSHSQYF. The CDR3 bases are TGTGCCAGCAGCTCCGGCAGGGGATGGTCTCACTCGCAGTACTTC.

This clonotype was seen at least ten times. The CDR3 DNA reads TGTGCCAGCAGTTTCTCCCAGGTTAGCAATCAGCCCCAGCATTTT. Its protein product is CASSFSQVSNQPQHF. V and J are TRBV28 and TRBJ1-5; D is undetermined. The length of the CDR3 is 15 residues. Looked up from germline, CDR1 is MDHEN and CDR2 is SYDVKM. Between the trimmed V and J ends, which lost 3 bases and 0 bases, there was a span of 9 bases.

This clonotype was seen many times. The V call is TRBV7-9, the J call TRBJ1-1; D uncertain. Germline CDR1 is SEHNR and CDR2 is FQNEAQ (reference sequence). V lost 2 bases to trimming and J lost 3 bases, with 13 bases between them. This CDR3 comprises 15 residues. CDR3 sequence (DNA): TGTGCCAGCAGCTTAAGGCGGGGTAGGGACACTGAAGCTTTCTTT. It translates to CASSLRRGRDTEAFF.

This clonotype was counted at least ten times. The chain combines TRBV20-1 with TRBJ1-5, with unresolved D. The V and J ends lost 7 bases and 1 base respectively, with 17 bases between them. The CDR3 has 15 residues. The germline gives CDR1 DFQATT, CDR2 SNEGSKA (reference sequence). This CDR3 reads CSGREAPGSNQPQHF. CDR3 DNA: TGCAGTGGGAGGGAGGCTCCTGGGAGCAATCAGCCCCAGCATTTT.

The sample holds many counts of this clonotype. The chain joins TRBV6-1 to TRBJ2-4, with 7 bases lining up with TRBD2. The CDR3 runs 14 residues. Germline V gene sequence: CDR1 MNHNS, CDR2 SASEGT. Germline trimming cut 4 bases from V and 14 bases from J; bases unmatched to any gene: 14. This chain's CDR3 is CASSGEGLERSKYF. DNA of the CDR3: TGTGCCAGCAGTGGTGAAGGACTAGAGCGTTCGAAGTACTTC.

There are many counts of this clonotype. The chain has TRBV19 and TRBJ1-1; D not resolved. Germline CDR1 is LNHDA and CDR2 is SQIVND (reference sequence). The V end lost 5 bases, the J end lost 0 bases, and 10 bases lay between the germline ends. This CDR3 comprises 14 residues. The CDR3 protein is CASSYLTMNTEAFF. CDR3 in DNA: TGTGCCAGTAGTTACCTGACCATGAACACTGAAGCTTTCTTT. The full variable domain, in which reference TRBV19 and TRBJ1-1 provide the parts outside the CDR3, is DGGITQSPKYLFRKEGQNVTLSCEQNLNHDAMYWYRQDPGQGLRLIYYSQIVNDFQKGDIAEGYSVSREKKESFPLTVTSAQKNPTAFYLCASSYLTMNTEAFFGQGTRLTVV.

This clonotype was recorded many times. The chain links TRBV6-1 to TRBJ2-7; TRBD1 matches at 7 bases. J lost 2 bases, V lost 6 bases, and 10 bases had no gene match. Germline loops: CDR1 MNHNS, CDR2 SASEGT. The CDR3 extends over 15 amino acids. The CDR3 DNA reads as TGTGCCAGCAGCGAAAGGACAGGCTATACCTACGAGCAGTACTTC. Translated, it gives CASSERTGYTYEQYF.

This clonotype was recorded at least ten times. J is TRBJ1-6 and V is TRBV19; 8 bases align to TRBD1. Germline V gene lookup returns CDR1 LNHDA and CDR2 SQIVND (reference sequence). The length of the CDR3 is 15 residues. V shed 7 bases and J 10 bases; nucleotides not matched to a gene: 12. CDR3: CASTPTGGKGSPLHF. CDR3 in DNA: TGTGCCAGTACCCCCACAGGGGGAAAAGGCTCACCCCTCCACTTT.

This clonotype was recorded many times. This chain joins TRBV20-1 and TRBJ2-5, with a tentative D call TRBD2 (5 bases). V was shortened by 0 bases and J by 2 bases, with 13 bases between the two germline ends. The germline V gene has CDR1 DFQATT and CDR2 SNEGSKA (reference sequence). This CDR3 region has 15 residues. CDR3 in DNA: TGCAGTGCTAGAGATCTATATCGGGGACAAGAGACCCAGTACTTC. Protein product: CSARDLYRGQETQYF.

This clonotype was recorded many times. This chain connects TRBV28 to TRBJ1-1; no clear D gene. The germline CDR1 and CDR2 sequences are MDHEN and SYDVKM. Deletions cut 8 bases from V and 0 bases from J, with 10 bases between. The CDR3 is made up of 13 amino acids. This chain's CDR3 is CASHRDMNTEAFF. The CDR3 nucleotides read TGTGCCAGCCACCGGGATATGAACACTGAAGCTTTCTTT.

This clonotype was observed many times. The chain couples TRBV11-2 to TRBJ1-1; the match to TRBD1 covers 8 bases. The length of the CDR3 is 14 residues. The V gene end was trimmed by 5 bases and the J gene end by 5 bases; junction bases not matched to a gene: 7. In germline, CDR1 is SGHAT, CDR2 FQNNGV. The CDR3 DNA sequence: TGTGCCAGCAGCCTCCGACAGGGGAGGACTGAAGCTTTCTTT. Its translation: CASSLRQGRTEAFF.

The V and J genes are TRBV4-2 and TRBJ1-2; perhaps TRBD1 as D (6 bases). Trimming cost V 0 bases and J 3 bases, with 14 bases left between them. Per the germline V gene, CDR1 is LGHNA and CDR2 is YNFKEQ. The CDR3 extends over 16 amino acids. The CDR3 sequence: CASSQDPQGRDYGYTF. CDR3 DNA sequence: TGTGCCAGCAGCCAAGACCCCCAGGGGCGGGACTATGGCTACACCTTC.

The chain recombines TRBV6-5 with TRBJ2-5, with 7 bases aligning to TRBD2. Germline loops: CDR1 MNHEY, CDR2 SVGAGI. V was clipped by 7 bases and J by 5 bases; unmatched bases: 7. CDR3 length: 13 amino acids. Here the CDR3 reads CASTRLGGETQYF. In nucleotides, the CDR3 is TGTGCCAGCACCCGGCTGGGGGGGGAGACCCAGTACTTC.

This clonotype was found many times. The chain uses TRBV6-4 and TRBJ1-5, with D perhaps matching TRBD1 (6 bases). Looked up from germline, CDR1 is MRHNA and CDR2 is SNTAGT. This CDR3 has 17 amino acids. V dropped 6 bases and J dropped 5 bases, with 23 bases sitting between them. The CDR3: CASSHKEGGSRYQPQHF. The CDR3 coding sequence is TGTGCCAGCAGCCATAAGGAGGGGGGGTCACGTTATCAGCCCCAGCATTTT.

The V call is TRBV12-3 or TRBV12-4, the J call TRBJ2-7; 10 bases map to TRBD1. CDR3 size: 15 residues. Trimming cost V 6 bases and J 4 bases; bases outside gene matches: 9. The CDR3, as DNA: TGTGCCAGCAGGAGACTGGGACAGGGGTGGTACGAGCAGTACTTC. It specifies CASRRLGQGWYEQYF.

This chain joins TRBV6-1 and TRBJ2-7; 12 nucleotides match TRBD2. The CDR3 is made up of 15 amino acids. CDR1 is MNHNS and CDR2 is SASEGT in the germline V gene. J lost 2 bases, V lost 8 bases, and 7 bases had no gene match. CDR3 coding DNA: TGTGCCAGCCACCCCGCTAGCGGGAGGGCCTACGAGCAGTACTTC. It is translated as CASHPASGRAYEQYF.

This clonotype occurred many times. The chain couples TRBV19 to TRBJ1-5; D not certain. This CDR3 region has 13 residues. The germline V and J ends were trimmed by 5 bases and 3 bases, with 8 bases remaining between them. Germline V gives CDR1 LNHDA, CDR2 SQIVND (reference sequence). The DNA for the CDR3 is TGTGCCAGTAGTTCGACGACCAATCAGCCCCAGCATTTT. This translates into CASSSTTNQPQHF.

This clonotype was seen many times. CDR3 DNA: TGTGCCGGGGGACTCGCCGCGGGAGGCACAGATACGCAGTATTTT. This sequence encodes CAGGLAAGGTDTQYF. J is TRBJ2-3 and V is TRBV6-2 or TRBV6-3, with TRBD2 matching over 7 bases. The junction had 12 bases not matched to a gene; V was cut back by 11 bases and J by 1 base. Germline assignment: CDR1 MNHEY and CDR2 SVGEGT. The CDR3 is 15 amino acids.

J is TRBJ1-1 and V is TRBV12-5; maybe TRBD1 (5 bases). The CDR3 has 14 amino acids. The germline gives CDR1 LGHNT, CDR2 FRNRAP. The V end was cut by 3 bases, the J end by 5 bases, with 13 bases between. In DNA form, the CDR3 reads TGTGCTAGTGGTTTCGGAGCTGGGGGAACTGAAGCTTTCTTT. Translating it yields CASGFGAGGTEAFF.

This rearrangement joins TRBV28 to TRBJ1-6; D gene unclear. CDR1 MDHEN and CDR2 SYDVKM come from the germline V gene. The ends were cut back, 6 bases at V and 7 bases at J, with 10 bases in the middle. The CDR3 loop spans 13 amino acids. The CDR3, as DNA: TGTGCCAGCAGGGAAATAAGAAATTCACCCCTCCACTTT. It codes for CASREIRNSPLHF.

V usage is TRBV27 and J usage is TRBJ1-6; D is ambiguous. There are 12 residues in the CDR3. Trimming left V 6 bases short and J 8 bases short, with 8 bases between. CDR1 is MNHEY, CDR2 SMNVEV, per germline (reference sequence). CDR3 in DNA: TGTGCCAGCAGCCGGCCAGATTCACCCCTCCACTTT. Its translation is CASSRPDSPLHF.

This clonotype was seen many times. The chain employs TRBV28 and TRBJ2-7; tentatively, D is TRBD1 (6 bases). Germline V CDR1 and CDR2: MDHEN, SYDVKM. The CDR3 runs to 18 residues. Trimming took off 5 bases at V and 3 bases at J, with 26 bases between the two ends. CDR3 bases: TGTGCCAGCAGTCCCATCACCGTCAACACAGGGTTGGGCTACGAGCAGTACTTC. Protein sequence: CASSPITVNTGLGYEQYF.